Listed here is a single TCR beta chain. The antigen is not known. One entry per CDR3 protein results from TCRdb running MiXCR on the RT-PCR reads. Altogether fewer than 650,000 distinct CDR3 sequences are present, roughly 13% being singletons, with the ten largest covering about 12%. This sample stems from a study of response to subunit inactivated influenza vaccine. Study-wide findings and caveats: The authors proposed limited new T cell recruitment per seasonal influenza vaccination.

The CDR3 loop spans 14 amino acids. V was cut by 5 bases and J by 6 bases, with 16 bases left in between. The sample was PBMCs from blood, taken about 40 days after vaccination. The sequence was obtained from a man over 45 who received an inactivated influenza vaccine. V usage is TRBV12-3 or TRBV12-4 and J usage is TRBJ1-2; a weak D match, TRBD1 (5 bases). The CDR3 nucleotides read TGTGCCAGCAGTACGATTCAGGGAGGGGATGGCTACACCTTC. Its protein product is CASSTIQGGDGYTF.